This is a list of T cell receptor beta chains from one sample in a study of response to subunit inactivated influenza vaccine. Each CDR3 protein is one row after TCRdb ran MiXCR on the RT-PCR reads. The data contain hundreds of thousands of distinct CDR3 sequences, approximately 14% of them seen just once; the ten biggest clones take up around 7%. The starting material was PBMCs from blood, obtained approximately 15 days before vaccination. All receptors come from a man aged 50-59 years who received an inactivated influenza vaccine. CDR3s leave out the opening cysteine and the closing phenylalanine or tryptophan. Clone size is shown for a subset of rows, as once, few, many or a class of expanded clone.

v_gene: TRBV27; abundance: -; CDR3aa: ASSFPGGFQQF
v_gene: TRBV30; abundance: -; CDR3aa: AWEISGAETQY
v_gene: TRBV5-5; abundance: few; CDR3aa: ASRPTWDRGLETQY
v_gene: TRBV6-2/TRBV6-3; abundance: few; CDR3aa: ASRSTREFSSYEQY
v_gene: TRBV20-1; abundance: -; CDR3aa: SARVSGTSYEQY
v_gene: TRBV4-1; abundance: few; CDR3aa: ASSQDPIPRGQINQPQH
v_gene: TRBV5-4; abundance: few; CDR3aa: ASSWNREVTEAF
v_gene: TRBV7-8; abundance: few; CDR3aa: ASSLLDVYNEQF
v_gene: TRBV4-3; abundance: -; CDR3aa: ASSQDIGLAETQY
v_gene: TRBV7-9; abundance: -; CDR3aa: ASSLEASGSNIQY
v_gene: TRBV29-1; abundance: few; CDR3aa: SVEDPPGLAGYNEQF
v_gene: TRBV4-3; abundance: few; CDR3aa: ASSQNPLSGGAYETQY
v_gene: TRBV5-5; abundance: -; CDR3aa: ASSSGMLTDTQY